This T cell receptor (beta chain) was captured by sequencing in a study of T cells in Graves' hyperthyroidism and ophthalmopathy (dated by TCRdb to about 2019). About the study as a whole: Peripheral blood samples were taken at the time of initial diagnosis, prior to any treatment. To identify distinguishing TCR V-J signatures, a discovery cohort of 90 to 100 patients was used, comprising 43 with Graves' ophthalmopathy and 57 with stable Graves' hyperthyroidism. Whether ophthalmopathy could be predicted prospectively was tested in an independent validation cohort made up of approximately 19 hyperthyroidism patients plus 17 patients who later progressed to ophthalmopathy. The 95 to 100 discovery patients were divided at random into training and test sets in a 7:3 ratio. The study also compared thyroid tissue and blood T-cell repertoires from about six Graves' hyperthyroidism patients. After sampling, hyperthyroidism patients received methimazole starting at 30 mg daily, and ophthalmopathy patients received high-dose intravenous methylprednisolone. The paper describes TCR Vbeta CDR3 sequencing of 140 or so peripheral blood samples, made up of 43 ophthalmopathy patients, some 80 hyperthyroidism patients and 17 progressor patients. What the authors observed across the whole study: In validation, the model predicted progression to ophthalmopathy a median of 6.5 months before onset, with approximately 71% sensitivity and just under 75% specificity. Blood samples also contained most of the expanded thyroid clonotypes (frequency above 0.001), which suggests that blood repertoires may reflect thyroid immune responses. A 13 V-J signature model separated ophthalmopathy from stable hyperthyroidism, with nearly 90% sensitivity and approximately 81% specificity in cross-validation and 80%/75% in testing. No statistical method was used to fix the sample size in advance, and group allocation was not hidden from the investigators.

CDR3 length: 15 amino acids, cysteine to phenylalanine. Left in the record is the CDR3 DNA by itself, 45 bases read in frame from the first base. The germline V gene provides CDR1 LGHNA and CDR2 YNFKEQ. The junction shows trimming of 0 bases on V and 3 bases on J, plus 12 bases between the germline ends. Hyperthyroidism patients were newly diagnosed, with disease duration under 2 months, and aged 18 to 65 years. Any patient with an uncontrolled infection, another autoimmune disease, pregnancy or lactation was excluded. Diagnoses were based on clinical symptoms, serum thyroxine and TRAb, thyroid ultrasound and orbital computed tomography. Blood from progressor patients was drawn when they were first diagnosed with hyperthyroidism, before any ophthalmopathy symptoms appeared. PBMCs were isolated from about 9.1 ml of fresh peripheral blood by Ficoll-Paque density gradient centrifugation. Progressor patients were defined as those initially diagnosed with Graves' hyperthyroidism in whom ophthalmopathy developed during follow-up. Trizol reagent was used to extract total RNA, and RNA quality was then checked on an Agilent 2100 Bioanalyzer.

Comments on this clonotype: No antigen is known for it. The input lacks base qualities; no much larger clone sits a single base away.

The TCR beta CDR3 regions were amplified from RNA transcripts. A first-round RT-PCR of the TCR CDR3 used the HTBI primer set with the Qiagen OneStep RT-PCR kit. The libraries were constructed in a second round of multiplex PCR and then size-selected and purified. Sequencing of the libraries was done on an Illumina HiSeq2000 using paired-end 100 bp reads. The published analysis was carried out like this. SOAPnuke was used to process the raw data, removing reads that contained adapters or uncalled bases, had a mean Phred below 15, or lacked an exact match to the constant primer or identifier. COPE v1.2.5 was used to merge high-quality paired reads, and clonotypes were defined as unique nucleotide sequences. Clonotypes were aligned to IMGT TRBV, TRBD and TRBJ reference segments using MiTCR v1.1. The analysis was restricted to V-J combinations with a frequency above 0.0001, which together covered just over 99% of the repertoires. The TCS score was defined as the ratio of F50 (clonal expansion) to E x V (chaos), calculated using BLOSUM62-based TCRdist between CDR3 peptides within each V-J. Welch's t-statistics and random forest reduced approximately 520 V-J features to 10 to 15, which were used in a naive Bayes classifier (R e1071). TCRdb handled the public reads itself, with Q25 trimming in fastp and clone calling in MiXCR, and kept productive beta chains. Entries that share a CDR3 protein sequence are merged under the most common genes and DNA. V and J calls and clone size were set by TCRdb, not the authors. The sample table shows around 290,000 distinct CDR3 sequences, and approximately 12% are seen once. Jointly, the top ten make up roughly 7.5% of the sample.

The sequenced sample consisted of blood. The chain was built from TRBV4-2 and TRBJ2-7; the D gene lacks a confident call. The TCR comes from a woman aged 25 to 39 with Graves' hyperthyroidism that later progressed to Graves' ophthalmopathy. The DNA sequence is TGTGCCAGCAGCCAAGATGGAGTAGCAGTCTACGAGCAGTACTTC. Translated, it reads CASSQDGVAVYEQYF.